Each of the 24 T cell receptor beta chains below was sequenced from the same sample in a study of long-term antiretroviral therapy in people with HIV. The authors ran the immunoSEQ assay, v3.0, at survey level. Measured with immunoSEQ multiplex PCR; TCRdb has only the in-frame clones, and not every one. Here the sample spans about 35,000 clones, roughly 94% being singletons. Sequenced here: unsorted PBMCs, sampled 4.1 years after starting antiretroviral therapy. Source of these receptors: a woman aged 50 to 60 with HIV.

The chain couples TRBV6-5 to TRBJ1-1; D unresolved. Deletions cut 2 bases from V and 2 bases from J, with 9 bases between. Per germline, CDR1 MNHEY and CDR2 SVGAGI. CDR3 size: 14 residues. CDR3 bases: TGTGCCAGCAGTTACCGCCGTTTAAACACTGAAGCTTTCTTT. It translates to CASSYRRLNTEAFF.

The chain combines TRBV7-2 with TRBJ1-2; D ambiguous. Trimming shortened V by 2 bases and J by 8 bases, and 12 bases separated the two germline ends. The CDR3 loop spans 13 amino acids. Looked up from germline, CDR1 is SGHTA and CDR2 is FQGNSA. CDR3 protein: CASSLFSAEGYTF. The CDR3 nucleotides read TGTGCCAGCAGCTTATTCTCCGCGGAAGGCTACACCTTC.

This clone was observed once. This chain uses TRBV18 with TRBJ2-5; D remains unclear. In germline, CDR1 is KGHSH, CDR2 LQKENI. The CDR3 is 12 residues long. V shed 3 bases and J shed 1 base, with 3 bases lying between them. In nucleotides, the CDR3 is TGTGCCAGCTCACCGGGCCAAGAGACCCAGTACTTC. Protein sequence: CASSPGQETQYF.

The chain recombines TRBV7-9 with TRBJ2-5; D is possibly TRBD2 (6 bases). Germline V lookup: CDR1 SEHNR, CDR2 FQNEAQ (reference sequence). The ends were cut back, 2 bases at V and 4 bases at J, with 8 bases in the middle. The length of the CDR3 is 13 residues. CDR3 DNA: TGTGCCAGCAGCTTACTAGCGCGAGAGACCCAGTACTTC. Translated, it gives CASSLLARETQYF.

This rearrangement joins TRBV10-1 to TRBJ2-7; a weak D match, TRBD1 (6 bases). This CDR3 is built from 13 residues. V was pared by 3 bases and J by 4 bases, with 10 bases between. CDR1 WNHNN and CDR2 SYGVQD come from the germline V gene (reference sequence). CDR3 in amino acids: CASSEGQFYEQYF. The CDR3, as DNA: TGCGCCAGCAGTGAAGGACAGTTTTACGAGCAGTACTTC.

The chain couples TRBV7-8 to TRBJ1-5; possible D gene TRBD1, 5 bases. This CDR3 is built from 17 residues. CDR1 is SGHVS, CDR2 FQNEAQ, per germline. V was cut by 1 base and J by 4 bases, with 17 bases left in between. The CDR3 loop reads CASSLDRGRERNQPQHF. The DNA for the CDR3 is TGTGCCAGCAGCTTAGACCGGGGGAGGGAACGGAATCAGCCCCAGCATTTT.

The chain is built from TRBV7-9 and TRBJ1-3; possibly TRBD1 for D (5 bases). The CDR3 sequence is 16 residues long. V was pared by 5 bases and J by 0 bases, with 14 bases between. Germline values: CDR1 SEHNR, CDR2 FQNEAQ (reference sequence). The CDR3 DNA follows: TGTGCCAGCAGCCCCAATCAGGGAATCTCTGGAAACACCATATATTTT. Its translation: CASSPNQGISGNTIYF.

The chain has TRBV9 and TRBJ2-2, with a weak D call TRBD2 (6 bases). Trimming removed 4 bases from V and 1 base from J, with 8 bases in between. Looked up from germline, CDR1 is SGDLS and CDR2 is YYNGEE. The CDR3 is 14 residues long. The CDR3 spells CASSPGGNTGELFF. CDR3 DNA sequence: TGTGCCAGCAGCCCCGGGGGGAACACCGGGGAGCTGTTTTTT.

This rearrangement joins TRBV18 to TRBJ2-5; 8 nucleotides agree with TRBD1. This CDR3 comprises 15 residues. V was pared by 3 bases and J by 1 base, with 4 bases of the junction left unmatched. Germline V gene lookup returns CDR1 KGHSH and CDR2 LQKENI. Here the CDR3 DNA reads TGTGCCAGCTCACCTGCCGGGACAGGCCAAGAGACCCAGTACTTC. It codes for CASSPAGTGQETQYF.

The V gene is TRBV7-6, the J gene TRBJ1-1, with D uncertain. The CDR3 contains 13 residues. Germline values: CDR1 SGHVS, CDR2 FNYEAQ. Trimming stripped 5 bases from V and 4 bases from J, with 11 bases between. CDR3 sequence reads: CASSVSFGTEAFF. CDR3 DNA sequence: TGTGCCAGCAGCGTAAGTTTCGGCACTGAAGCTTTCTTT.

The chain has TRBV27 and TRBJ2-5, with 14 bases lining up with TRBD2. The V and J ends lost 4 bases and 2 bases, in that order; junction bases with no gene match: 9. From germline, CDR1 is MNHEY and CDR2 SMNVEV (reference sequence). CDR3 length: 18 residues. The CDR3 loop is CASSSFPGTSGGQETQYF. CDR3 nucleotide sequence: TGTGCCAGCAGTTCCTTCCCCGGGACTAGCGGGGGTCAAGAGACCCAGTACTTC.

The chain has TRBV4-1 and TRBJ2-7, with D hard to call. Between the trimmed V and J ends, which lost 0 bases and 7 bases, there was a span of 16 bases. The germline CDR1 and CDR2 sequences are MGHRA and YSYEKL. The CDR3 has 15 residues. The CDR3 loop is CASSQDWMGPREQYF. The CDR3 DNA reads as TGCGCCAGCAGCCAAGACTGGATGGGTCCGCGAGAGCAGTACTTC.

The CDR3 loop reads CASSIPGHQPNTEAFF. CDR3 DNA sequence: TGTGCCAGTAGTATCCCCGGACATCAACCGAACACTGAAGCTTTCTTT. The V gene is TRBV19, the J gene TRBJ1-1; possibly TRBD1 for D (5 bases). Germline V CDR1 and CDR2: LNHDA, SQIVND (reference sequence). CDR3 length: 16 amino acids. Trimming removed 3 bases at V and 1 base at J, with 15 bases between.

The V call is TRBV27, the J call TRBJ1-1; D unresolved. The CDR3 loop spans 13 amino acids. Per germline, CDR1 MNHEY and CDR2 SMNVEV (reference sequence). V lost 8 bases and J 0 bases, leaving 10 bases between the germline ends. The CDR3 DNA is TGTGCCAGCTCCGGCATAATGAACACTGAAGCTTTCTTT. Its protein product is CASSGIMNTEAFF.

The J gene is TRBJ2-1, the V gene TRBV28, with D uncertain. Germline CDR1 reads MDHEN; CDR2 reads SYDVKM. With 3 bases removed from V and 6 bases from J, the gap between germline ends came to 12 bases. The CDR3 extends over 14 amino acids. The CDR3 DNA reads TGTGCCAGCAGTTTCTCCGGACCTACCAATGAGCAGTTCTTC. Its protein product is CASSFSGPTNEQFF.

The CDR3 loop reads CASSLVQARNSPLHF. As DNA, the CDR3 is TGTGCCAGCAGCTTAGTACAGGCGCGCAATTCACCCCTCCACTTT. This chain uses TRBV7-2 with TRBJ1-6; D might be TRBD1 (5 bases). Looked up from germline, CDR1 is SGHTA and CDR2 is FQGNSA. The germline V and J ends were trimmed by 1 base and 7 bases, with 11 bases remaining between them. The CDR3 runs to 15 residues.

The rearrangement links TRBV5-4 to TRBJ2-3; tentatively, D is TRBD1 (7 bases). This CDR3 spans 16 amino acids. Trimming cost V 0 bases and J 1 base, with 12 bases left between them. From germline, CDR1 is SGHNT and CDR2 YYREEE (reference sequence). As DNA, the CDR3 is TGTGCCAGCAGCTTGGGGGCGGGACAGCGCACAGATACGCAGTATTTT. It yields the protein CASSLGAGQRTDTQYF.

A single count supports this clone. V and J are TRBV5-4 and TRBJ2-3; 7 bases fit TRBD2. The CDR3 sequence is 17 residues long. Germline values: CDR1 SGHNT, CDR2 YYREEE (reference sequence). The trim removed 3 bases at V and 0 bases at J, leaving 10 bases unmatched. CDR3 nucleotides: TGTGCCAGCAGCTCCCAAAAGCTAGCGGCTAGCACAGATACGCAGTATTTT. Translating it yields CASSSQKLAASTDTQYF.

This clone is a singleton in its sample. The DNA for the CDR3 is TGTGCCAGCAGTCCCACGGGTTCTTCCTACGAGCAGTACTTC. Its protein is CASSPTGSSYEQYF. This chain links TRBV7-9 with TRBJ2-7; D call uncertain. V was cut by 6 bases and J by 1 base, with 13 bases left in between. In germline, CDR1 is SEHNR, CDR2 FQNEAQ (reference sequence). This CDR3 is built from 14 residues.

This rearrangement joins TRBV19 to TRBJ1-2; D gene uncertain. CDR3 length: 13 residues. Trimming cost V 5 bases and J 6 bases, with 13 bases left between them. The germline V gene encodes CDR1 LNHDA and CDR2 SQIVND (reference sequence). CDR3 loop: CASSSRGMDGYTF. Here the CDR3 DNA reads TGTGCCAGTAGTTCTCGGGGAATGGATGGCTACACCTTC. Full variable domain (missing parts from reference TRBV19 and TRBJ1-2): DGGITQSPKYLFRKEGQNVTLSCEQNLNHDAMYWYRQDPGQGLRLIYYSQIVNDFQKGDIAEGYSVSREKKESFPLTVTSAQKNPTAFYLCASSSRGMDGYTFGSGTRLTVV.

The gene calls are TRBV7-6 and TRBJ1-6, with 8 bases aligning to TRBD1. Per the germline V gene, CDR1 is SGHVS and CDR2 is FNYEAQ. Unmatched junction bases numbered 4, after V lost 3 bases and J lost 9 bases. CDR3 length: 14 amino acids. The chain's CDR3 is CASSFTGGGSPLHF. CDR3 bases: TGTGCCAGCAGCTTTACAGGGGGGGGTTCACCCCTCCACTTT.

This chain links TRBV6-5 with TRBJ2-7; D remains ambiguous. CDR3 length: 15 amino acids. The V end lost 6 bases, the J end lost 4 bases, and 19 bases lay between the germline ends. From germline, CDR1 is MNHEY and CDR2 SVGAGI. CDR3 amino acids: CASSHGIEDAYEQYF. CDR3 sequence (DNA): TGTGCCAGCAGCCACGGAATCGAGGATGCATACGAGCAGTACTTC.

V usage is TRBV6-1 and J usage is TRBJ1-3, with TRBD1 matching 10 bases. The V gene's germline CDR1 is MNHNS and CDR2 SASEGT. The ends lost 8 bases at V and 8 bases at J; junction bases unmatched: 9. The CDR3 totals 14 residues. The CDR3 nucleotides read TGTGCCAGCTCCCCGGGACAGGGGAGGGACACCATATATTTT. Translated: CASSPGQGRDTIYF.

In DNA, the CDR3 is TGTGCCAGCAGCGTTAGAGACGAGCAGTTCTTC. This sequence encodes CASSVRDEQFF. The chain recombines TRBV7-9 with TRBJ2-1; no definite D call. Trimming took 5 bases from V and 10 from J, leaving 9 bases between them. Germline CDR1 reads SEHNR; CDR2 reads FQNEAQ (reference sequence). The CDR3 spans 11 residues.